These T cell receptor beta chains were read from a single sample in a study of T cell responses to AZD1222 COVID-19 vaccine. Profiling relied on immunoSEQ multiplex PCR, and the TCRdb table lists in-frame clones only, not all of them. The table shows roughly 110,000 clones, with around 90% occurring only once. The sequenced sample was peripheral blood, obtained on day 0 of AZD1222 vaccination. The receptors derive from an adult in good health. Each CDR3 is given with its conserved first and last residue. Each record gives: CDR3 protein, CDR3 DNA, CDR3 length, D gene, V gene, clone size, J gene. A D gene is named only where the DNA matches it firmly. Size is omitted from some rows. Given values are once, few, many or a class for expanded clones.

cdr3_aa: CAWSGDGTTNEKLFF
cdr3_nt: TGTGCCTGGAGTGGGGACGGCACAACTAATGAAAAACTGTTTTTT
cdr3_length: 15
d_call: .
v_call: TRBV30
clone_size: .
j_call: TRBJ1-4

cdr3_aa: CAWIVRGGRSYGYTF
cdr3_nt: TGTGCCTGGATAGTTCGAGGGGGGAGGTCCTATGGCTACACCTTC
cdr3_length: 15
d_call: .
v_call: TRBV30
clone_size: few
j_call: TRBJ1-2

cdr3_aa: CASSLGGRYTDTQYF
cdr3_nt: TGTGCCAGCAGTTTAGGGGGACGGTACACAGATACGCAGTATTTT
cdr3_length: 15
d_call: .
v_call: TRBV27
clone_size: .
j_call: TRBJ2-3

cdr3_aa: CASSPAPGQGPLHF
cdr3_nt: TGTGCCAGCTCACCGGCTCCGGGACAGGGGCCCCTCCACTTT
cdr3_length: 14
d_call: TRBD1
v_call: TRBV18
clone_size: few
j_call: TRBJ1-6

cdr3_aa: CASSSVSGQQYF
cdr3_nt: TGTGCCAGCAGCTCCGTGTCGGGGCAGCAGTATTTT
cdr3_length: 12
d_call: .
v_call: TRBV11-2
clone_size: .
j_call: TRBJ2-3

cdr3_aa: CASSLGAVGTYEQYF
cdr3_nt: TGCGCCAGCAGCTTGGGGGCGGTCGGGACCTACGAGCAGTACTTC
cdr3_length: 15
d_call: .
v_call: TRBV5-1
clone_size: .
j_call: TRBJ2-7

cdr3_aa: CASSQDRGNQPQHF
cdr3_nt: TGTGCCAGCAGCCAGGACAGGGGTAATCAGCCCCAGCATTTT
cdr3_length: 14
d_call: TRBD1
v_call: TRBV4-2
clone_size: once
j_call: TRBJ1-5

cdr3_aa: CASSVARAGGIQYF
cdr3_nt: TGTGCCAGCAGCGTAGCTCGGGCGGGGGGTATCCAGTACTTC
cdr3_length: 14
d_call: TRBD2
v_call: TRBV9
clone_size: .
j_call: TRBJ2-5

cdr3_aa: CASSEDLWRQYTF
cdr3_nt: TGTGCCAGCAGTGAAGACCTTTGGAGGCAGTACACCTTC
cdr3_length: 13
d_call: .
v_call: TRBV6-1
clone_size: few
j_call: TRBJ1-2

cdr3_aa: CASSLIAGVKLGTEAFF
cdr3_nt: TGTGCCAGCAGCTTAATCGCAGGGGTGAAACTCGGGACTGAAGCTTTCTTT
cdr3_length: 17
d_call: .
v_call: TRBV7-9
clone_size: .
j_call: TRBJ1-1

cdr3_aa: CASSDNRGLIETQYF
cdr3_nt: TGCGCCAGCAGTGACAACAGGGGGCTGATCGAGACCCAGTACTTC
cdr3_length: 15
d_call: TRBD1
v_call: TRBV10-1
clone_size: .
j_call: TRBJ2-5

cdr3_aa: CASSQTGTPNTEAFF
cdr3_nt: TGTGCCAGTAGCCAAACCGGGACGCCGAACACTGAAGCTTTCTTT
cdr3_length: 15
d_call: .
v_call: TRBV19
clone_size: .
j_call: TRBJ1-1

cdr3_aa: CASSARERTDTQYF
cdr3_nt: TGTGCCAGCTCGGCGCGGGAGAGGACAGATACGCAGTATTTT
cdr3_length: 14
d_call: TRBD2
v_call: TRBV18
clone_size: .
j_call: TRBJ2-3

cdr3_aa: CASSLDYGSYNSPLHF
cdr3_nt: TGTGCCAGCAGCTTGGACTATGGATCCTATAATTCACCCCTCCACTTT
cdr3_length: 16
d_call: .
v_call: TRBV5-4
clone_size: .
j_call: TRBJ1-6

cdr3_aa: CASSEGWARNTEAFF
cdr3_nt: TGTGCCAGCAGTGAGGGGTGGGCGCGGAACACTGAAGCTTTCTTT
cdr3_length: 15
d_call: .
v_call: TRBV9
clone_size: .
j_call: TRBJ1-1

cdr3_aa: CASSQGYWTSGNLDLDEQYF
cdr3_nt: TGCGCCAGCAGCCAAGGTTATTGGACTAGCGGGAATTTGGACTTAGACGAGCAGTACTTC
cdr3_length: 20
d_call: TRBD2
v_call: TRBV4-3
clone_size: .
j_call: TRBJ2-7

cdr3_aa: CAISGTGANTGELFF
cdr3_nt: TGTGCCATCAGTGGTACAGGGGCCAACACCGGGGAGCTGTTTTTT
cdr3_length: 15
d_call: TRBD1
v_call: TRBV10-3
clone_size: .
j_call: TRBJ2-2

cdr3_aa: CASSRRVADGYTF
cdr3_nt: TGTGCCAGCAGCCGCAGGGTGGCAGATGGCTACACCTTC
cdr3_length: 13
d_call: .
v_call: TRBV5-4
clone_size: few
j_call: TRBJ1-2

cdr3_aa: CASSRMGLRDYGYTF
cdr3_nt: TGCGCCAGCAGCCGCATGGGACTCCGTGACTATGGCTACACCTTC
cdr3_length: 15
d_call: .
v_call: TRBV4-1
clone_size: few
j_call: TRBJ1-2

cdr3_aa: CASSEPPTRTDTQYF
cdr3_nt: TGTGCCAGCAGTGAACCCCCGACACGTACAGATACGCAGTATTTT
cdr3_length: 15
d_call: .
v_call: TRBV6-1
clone_size: .
j_call: TRBJ2-3

cdr3_aa: CATSDLSTDTQYF
cdr3_nt: TGTGCCACCAGTGACCTTTCCACAGATACGCAGTATTTT
cdr3_length: 13
d_call: .
v_call: TRBV24-1
clone_size: .
j_call: TRBJ2-3

cdr3_aa: CAIRGAYEQYF
cdr3_nt: TGTGCCATTCGTGGGGCCTACGAGCAGTACTTC
cdr3_length: 11
d_call: .
v_call: TRBV10-3
clone_size: .
j_call: TRBJ2-7

cdr3_aa: CASKRVLTYEQYF
cdr3_nt: TGTGCCAGCAAACGAGTTCTTACCTACGAGCAGTACTTC
cdr3_length: 13
d_call: .
v_call: TRBV2
clone_size: .
j_call: TRBJ2-7

cdr3_aa: CATSMVAGPISTDTQYF
cdr3_nt: TGTGCCACCAGCATGGTAGCGGGACCTATTAGCACAGATACGCAGTATTTT
cdr3_length: 17
d_call: TRBD2
v_call: TRBV15
clone_size: .
j_call: TRBJ2-3

cdr3_aa: CASSLSDRGATGELFF
cdr3_nt: TGTGCCAGCAGCTTAAGTGACAGGGGAGCTACCGGGGAGCTGTTTTTT
cdr3_length: 16
d_call: TRBD1
v_call: TRBV7-9
clone_size: .
j_call: TRBJ2-2

cdr3_aa: CASSPPGLSREKLFF
cdr3_nt: TGTGCCAGCTCACCACCGGGTTTATCGCGGGAAAAACTGTTTTTT
cdr3_length: 15
d_call: .
v_call: TRBV18
clone_size: .
j_call: TRBJ1-4

cdr3_aa: CASSRDSYGELFF
cdr3_nt: TGTGCCAGCAGCCGCGACAGCTACGGGGAGCTGTTTTTT
cdr3_length: 13
d_call: .
v_call: TRBV7-3
clone_size: few
j_call: TRBJ2-2

cdr3_aa: CASSLQSGFNQPQHF
cdr3_nt: TGTGCCAGCAGCTTACAATCGGGATTCAATCAGCCCCAGCATTTT
cdr3_length: 15
d_call: .
v_call: TRBV7-6
clone_size: .
j_call: TRBJ1-5

cdr3_aa: CASSLGPGFNQPQHF
cdr3_nt: TGTGCCAGCAGTTTAGGCCCAGGGTTCAATCAGCCCCAGCATTTT
cdr3_length: 15
d_call: .
v_call: TRBV27
clone_size: .
j_call: TRBJ1-5

cdr3_aa: CASSPGTTSATTDTQYF
cdr3_nt: TGTGCCAGCAGCCCGGGGACGACTAGCGCAACCACAGATACGCAGTATTTT
cdr3_length: 17
d_call: TRBD2
v_call: TRBV5-8
clone_size: .
j_call: TRBJ2-3

cdr3_aa: CASRFGQGYNEKLFF
cdr3_nt: TGTGCCAGCAGATTCGGACAGGGGTATAATGAAAAACTGTTTTTT
cdr3_length: 15
d_call: TRBD1
v_call: TRBV7-6
clone_size: .
j_call: TRBJ1-4

cdr3_aa: CASSLGGQLYGYTF
cdr3_nt: TGCGCCAGCAGCTTGGGGGGACAACTCTATGGCTACACCTTC
cdr3_length: 14
d_call: .
v_call: TRBV5-1
clone_size: .
j_call: TRBJ1-2

cdr3_aa: CASSSRTGGLMNTEAFF
cdr3_nt: TGTGCCAGCAGCTCCAGGACAGGGGGTCTGATGAACACTGAAGCTTTCTTT
cdr3_length: 17
d_call: TRBD1
v_call: TRBV11-2
clone_size: .
j_call: TRBJ1-1

cdr3_aa: CASSLGLYVGEKLFF
cdr3_nt: TGTGCCAGCAGCTTAGGGTTATACGTGGGCGAAAAACTGTTTTTT
cdr3_length: 15
d_call: .
v_call: TRBV7-8
clone_size: .
j_call: TRBJ1-4

cdr3_aa: CASSLEVRSDQGMNTEAFF
cdr3_nt: TGTGCCAGCAGCTTGGAGGTCAGGTCGGACCAGGGGATGAACACTGAAGCTTTCTTT
cdr3_length: 19
d_call: .
v_call: TRBV5-4
clone_size: .
j_call: TRBJ1-1

cdr3_aa: CASSHLPGTGELFF
cdr3_nt: TGTGCCAGCAGCCACTTACCGGGGACCGGGGAGCTGTTTTTT
cdr3_length: 14
d_call: .
v_call: TRBV7-7
clone_size: .
j_call: TRBJ2-2

cdr3_aa: CASSLGGQEPQHF
cdr3_nt: TGTGCCAGCAGCTTAGGGGGGCAAGAGCCCCAGCATTTT
cdr3_length: 13
d_call: .
v_call: TRBV13
clone_size: .
j_call: TRBJ1-5

cdr3_aa: CASSQDWGLNTEAFF
cdr3_nt: TGCGCCAGCAGTCAAGATTGGGGTTTGAACACTGAAGCTTTCTTT
cdr3_length: 15
d_call: .
v_call: TRBV4-3
clone_size: .
j_call: TRBJ1-1

cdr3_aa: CAGNDRHHNYGYTF
cdr3_nt: TGTGCCGGAAACGACAGGCATCATAACTATGGCTACACCTTC
cdr3_length: 14
d_call: .
v_call: TRBV28
clone_size: .
j_call: TRBJ1-2

cdr3_aa: CASSSTRTGYGYTF
cdr3_nt: TGTGCCAGCAGCTCAACCCGGACAGGTTATGGCTACACCTTC
cdr3_length: 14
d_call: TRBD1
v_call: TRBV7-8
clone_size: .
j_call: TRBJ1-2

cdr3_aa: CASSRDSPPYNEQFF
cdr3_nt: TGTGCCAGCAGTCGGGACTCGCCTCCTTACAATGAGCAGTTCTTC
cdr3_length: 15
d_call: .
v_call: TRBV28
clone_size: few
j_call: TRBJ2-1

cdr3_aa: CASSGGQGRAGYTF
cdr3_nt: TGTGCCAGTTCGGGGGGGCAGGGAAGGGCTGGCTACACCTTC
cdr3_length: 14
d_call: .
v_call: TRBV27
clone_size: .
j_call: TRBJ1-2

cdr3_aa: CASSTGQGMNTEAFF
cdr3_nt: TGTGCCAGCAGCACCGGACAGGGAATGAACACTGAAGCTTTCTTT
cdr3_length: 15
d_call: TRBD1
v_call: TRBV7-2
clone_size: once
j_call: TRBJ1-1

cdr3_aa: CASSLTTAGTEAFF
cdr3_nt: TGTGCCAGCAGCTTAACGACAGCGGGAACTGAAGCTTTCTTT
cdr3_length: 14
d_call: .
v_call: TRBV11-3
clone_size: .
j_call: TRBJ1-1

cdr3_aa: CASSSPGRTEETQYF
cdr3_nt: TGTGCCAGCAGCTCGCCCGGACGGACGGAAGAGACCCAGTACTTC
cdr3_length: 15
d_call: .
v_call: TRBV3-1/TRBV3-2
clone_size: .
j_call: TRBJ2-5

cdr3_aa: CASAEGLSGNTIYF
cdr3_nt: TGCGCCAGCGCGGAGGGCCTCTCTGGAAACACCATATATTTT
cdr3_length: 14
d_call: .
v_call: TRBV5-1
clone_size: .
j_call: TRBJ1-3

cdr3_aa: CASSPGMNTEAFF
cdr3_nt: TGTGCCAGCAGCCCGGGCATGAACACTGAAGCTTTCTTT
cdr3_length: 13
d_call: .
v_call: TRBV14
clone_size: .
j_call: TRBJ1-1

cdr3_aa: CASGWGIPGANVLTF
cdr3_nt: TGTGCTAGTGGGTGGGGAATCCCTGGGGCCAACGTCCTGACTTTC
cdr3_length: 15
d_call: .
v_call: TRBV12-5
clone_size: .
j_call: TRBJ2-6

cdr3_aa: CASSWVRTGNSAEAFF
cdr3_nt: TGTGCCAGCAGTTGGGTCCGGACAGGGAATAGCGCTGAAGCTTTCTTT
cdr3_length: 16
d_call: TRBD1
v_call: TRBV6-2/TRBV6-3
clone_size: .
j_call: TRBJ1-1

cdr3_aa: CASSLGTSGGEQFF
cdr3_nt: TGTGCCAGCAGCTTGGGGACTAGCGGGGGGGAGCAGTTCTTC
cdr3_length: 14
d_call: TRBD2
v_call: TRBV7-8
clone_size: .
j_call: TRBJ2-1

cdr3_aa: CASSFRAGGNTEAFF
cdr3_nt: TGTGCCAGCAGTTTCCGGGCGGGGGGTAACACTGAAGCTTTCTTT
cdr3_length: 15
d_call: .
v_call: TRBV6-5
clone_size: .
j_call: TRBJ1-1

cdr3_aa: CASSQSWVGKETQYF
cdr3_nt: TGCGCCAGCAGCCAATCATGGGTCGGGAAAGAGACCCAGTACTTC
cdr3_length: 15
d_call: .
v_call: TRBV4-3
clone_size: .
j_call: TRBJ2-5

cdr3_aa: CASSLTRQGASNEKLFF
cdr3_nt: TGTGCCAGCAGCTTAACTCGACAGGGGGCGAGTAATGAAAAACTGTTTTTT
cdr3_length: 17
d_call: TRBD1
v_call: TRBV7-6
clone_size: .
j_call: TRBJ1-4

cdr3_aa: CASSGGVRGGLYEQYF
cdr3_nt: TGTGCCAGCAGCGGTGGGGTGCGGGGGGGCCTCTACGAGCAGTACTTC
cdr3_length: 16
d_call: TRBD2
v_call: TRBV7-9
clone_size: .
j_call: TRBJ2-7

cdr3_aa: CASSLGLLTDTQYF
cdr3_nt: TGTGCCAGCAGTTTGGGACTTCTCACAGATACGCAGTATTTT
cdr3_length: 14
d_call: .
v_call: TRBV27
clone_size: once
j_call: TRBJ2-3

cdr3_aa: CASSQQGETEAFF
cdr3_nt: TGTGCCAGCTCACAACAGGGTGAAACTGAAGCTTTCTTT
cdr3_length: 13
d_call: .
v_call: TRBV18
clone_size: .
j_call: TRBJ1-1

cdr3_aa: CASSTKNTEAFF
cdr3_nt: TGTGCCAGCAGTACAAAGAACACTGAAGCTTTCTTT
cdr3_length: 12
d_call: .
v_call: TRBV7-2
clone_size: once
j_call: TRBJ1-1